This TCR beta chain emerged from a study of cytomegalovirus exposure and HLA in healthy donors. The CDR3 runs 15 residues. V was clipped by 0 bases and J by 1 base, with 8 bases between them. In germline, CDR1 is MNHEY, CDR2 SVGAGI. Findings of the study overall: The study labeled 164 TCR beta chains cytomegalovirus-associated. For most TCR sequences rarity was the rule, although some public TCRs occurred in many donors.

This clone was detected only once. Antigen specificity is unknown. Only in-frame clones appear in the TCRdb table, and some are missing; sequencing was by immunoSEQ multiplex PCR. The sample consists of 200,000 to 250,000 clones, about nine tenths of them appearing once. Sequencing input: PBMCs. The source is a woman aged 18-30 years in good health and CMV-seropositive. The chain has TRBV6-5 and TRBJ2-3; D unclear. The CDR3 reads CASSYSVGGTDTQYF. CDR3 sequence (DNA): TGTGCCAGCAGTTACTCGGTGGGCGGCACAGATACGCAGTATTTT.